This TCR beta chain was retrieved from a study of CD8 T cells in ankylosing spondylitis. This clonotype was seen repeatedly, ten times or more. Antigen unknown. With 1 base removed from V and 7 bases from J, the gap between germline ends came to 8 bases. The CDR3 covers 12 residues. Study results and caveats: A TCR beta motif of under ten highly homologous variants seemed to mark ankylosing spondylitis blood.

Each TCR beta library was made by quantitative 5'-RACE that incorporated molecular barcodes. TCRdb re-called the 5' RACE reads with MiXCR, one entry per CDR3 protein. The sample shows hundreds of thousands of distinct CDR3 sequences, less than 25% of them seen only once. Sequencing was carried out using blood, either unsorted or a sorted T cell fraction (not recorded which). This chain uses TRBV12-3 or TRBV12-4 with TRBJ2-7; weak D call: TRBD2 (5 bases). The source of this sequence is a female donor with ankylosing spondylitis or in good health (not recorded which). CDR3 sequence reads: CASSLVGSEQYF. Written as DNA, the CDR3 is TGTGCCAGCAGTTTAGTTGGGAGTGAGCAGTACTTC.